The 11 T cell receptor beta chains in this list originate from one sample, sequenced in a study of blood T cell repertoires in COVID-19. Some clones are missing from TCRdb's copy, which holds only in-frame ones; the method was immunoSEQ multiplex PCR. This table holds some 150,000 clones, approximately 86% found once. Sequences were obtained from PBMCs or T cells enriched from blood (not recorded which). Source of these receptors: a woman aged 40 to 50 who had recovered from COVID-19.

This chain joins TRBV9 and TRBJ2-7; 8 bases are shared with TRBD1. The CDR3 has 15 amino acids. The junction had 7 bases not matched to a gene; V was cut back by 0 bases and J by 5 bases. Germline V gene sequence: CDR1 SGDLS, CDR2 YYNGEE. Here the CDR3 DNA reads TGTGCCAGCAGCGTAGTAGGACAGGGCAATGACGAGCAGTACTTC. Amino acids: CASSVVGQGNDEQYF.

The chain links TRBV2 to TRBJ1-4, with a possible D match to TRBD1 (5 bases). The CDR3 contains 14 residues. Trimming stripped 6 bases from V and 4 bases from J, with 12 bases between. Looked up from germline, CDR1 is SNHLY and CDR2 is FYNNEI. The chain's CDR3 is CASRGDRINEKLFF. In DNA, the CDR3 is TGTGCCAGCAGGGGTGACAGAATTAATGAAAAACTGTTTTTT.

V is TRBV5-1 and J is TRBJ2-2, with TRBD2 identical over 14 bases. Losses at the gene ends were 0 bases for V and 11 bases for J; bases not matched to a gene: 9. From germline, CDR1 is SGHRS and CDR2 YFSETQ. The CDR3 runs to 17 residues. The CDR3 reads CASSLVGLAGGIDELFF. CDR3 nucleotide sequence: TGCGCCAGCAGCTTGGTTGGACTAGCGGGAGGAATAGATGAGCTGTTTTTT.

The rearrangement joins TRBV19 to TRBJ2-2; D might be TRBD1 (5 bases). Trimming removed 4 bases from V and 6 bases from J, with 6 bases in between. The CDR3 runs to 12 residues. CDR1 is LNHDA and CDR2 is SQIVND in the germline V gene (reference sequence). CDR3 nucleotide sequence: TGTGCCAGTAGTAAGGGGCCCGGGGAGCTGTTTTTT. Amino acid sequence: CASSKGPGELFF. Together with reference TRBV19 and TRBJ2-2, the CDR3 gives the full variable domain: DGGITQSPKYLFRKEGQNVTLSCEQNLNHDAMYWYRQDPGQGLRLIYYSQIVNDFQKGDIAEGYSVSREKKESFPLTVTSAQKNPTAFYLCASSKGPGELFFGEGSRLTVL.

This chain joins TRBV5-4 and TRBJ1-3; 9 bases fit TRBD1. Germline V gives CDR1 SGHNT, CDR2 YYREEE (reference sequence). The CDR3 runs to 14 residues. V lost 7 bases, J lost 3 bases, and 5 bases stayed unmatched. The CDR3 DNA reads TGTGCCAGCCGGGACAGGGCGTATGGAAACACCATATATTTT. Amino acid sequence: CASRDRAYGNTIYF.

The gene calls are TRBV4-1 and TRBJ1-2; 7 bases match TRBD1. This CDR3 has 15 amino acids. With V trimmed by 2 bases and J by 3 bases, 6 bases remained unmatched. Germline V lookup: CDR1 MGHRA, CDR2 YSYEKL. In DNA, the CDR3 is TGCGCCAGCAGCCAATCGCAGGGGGAGTACTATGGCTACACCTTC. It yields the protein CASSQSQGEYYGYTF.

The rearrangement joins TRBV7-9 to TRBJ1-6; D unclear. The CDR3 is made up of 15 amino acids. Trimming stripped 2 bases from V and 10 bases from J, with 15 bases between. Germline assignment: CDR1 SEHNR and CDR2 FQNEAQ (reference sequence). DNA for the CDR3: TGTGCCAGCAGCTTAAATAGTGCGATCGGGTCACCCCTCCACTTT. Protein sequence: CASSLNSAIGSPLHF.

V usage is TRBV4-1 and J usage is TRBJ1-1; 8 bases agree with TRBD1. CDR1 is MGHRA and CDR2 is YSYEKL in the germline V gene. The V gene end was trimmed by 1 base and the J gene end by 3 bases; junction bases not matched to a gene: 4. The CDR3 is 15 residues long. The CDR3 loop reads CASSQGDRGDTEAFF. DNA of the CDR3: TGCGCCAGCAGCCAAGGAGACAGGGGTGACACTGAAGCTTTCTTT.

The CDR3 DNA is TGTGCCAGCAGCCAAGAAGCTAGCGGTACCTACAATGAGCAGTTCTTC. Residues: CASSQEASGTYNEQFF. J is TRBJ2-1 and V is TRBV4-2, with 7 bases matching TRBD2. Looked up from germline, CDR1 is LGHNA and CDR2 is YNFKEQ. Trimming cost V 0 bases and J 2 bases; bases outside gene matches: 4. There are 16 residues in the CDR3.

The DNA of the CDR3 is TGTGCCATCAGTGCTTCGACAGGACGCAATCAGCCCCAGCATTTT. Encoded protein: CAISASTGRNQPQHF. The chain links TRBV10-3 to TRBJ1-5; D may be TRBD1 (6 bases). Germline CDR1 is ENHRY and CDR2 is SYGVKD. CDR3 size: 15 residues. Trimming stripped 4 bases from V and 2 bases from J, with 12 bases between.

The genes are TRBV5-1 and TRBJ1-2, with D possibly TRBD1 on 5 matching bases. Trimming removed 4 bases from V and 0 bases from J, with 10 bases in between. This CDR3 region has 14 residues. The germline CDR1 and CDR2 sequences are SGHRS and YFSETQ. This CDR3 is CASSPGGANYGYTF. Written as DNA, the CDR3 is TGCGCCAGCAGCCCGGGGGGGGCTAACTATGGCTACACCTTC. Drawing the rest from reference TRBV5-1 and TRBJ1-2, the complete variable domain is KAGVTQTPRYLIKTRGQQVTLSCSPISGHRSVSWYQQTPGQGLQFLFEYFSETQRNKGNFPGRFSGRQFSNSRSEMNVSTLELGDSALYLCASSPGGANYGYTFGSGTRLTVV.